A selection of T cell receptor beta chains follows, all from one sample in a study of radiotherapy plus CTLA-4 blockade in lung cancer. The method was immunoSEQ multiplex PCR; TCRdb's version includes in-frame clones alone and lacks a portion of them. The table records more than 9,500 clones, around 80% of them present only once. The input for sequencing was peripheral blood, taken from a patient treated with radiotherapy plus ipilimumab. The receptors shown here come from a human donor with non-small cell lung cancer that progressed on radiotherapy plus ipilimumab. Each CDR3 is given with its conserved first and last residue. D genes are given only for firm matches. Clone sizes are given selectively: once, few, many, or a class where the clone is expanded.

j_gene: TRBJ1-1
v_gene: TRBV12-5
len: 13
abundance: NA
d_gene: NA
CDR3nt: TGTGCTAGTGGTTTGGAGGGGATACTTGAAGCTTTCTTT
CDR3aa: CASGLEGILEAFF

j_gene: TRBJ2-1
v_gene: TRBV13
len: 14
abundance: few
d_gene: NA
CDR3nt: TGTGCCAGCAGCTTAGGTACTCCTTGGAATGAGCAGTTCTTC
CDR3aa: CASSLGTPWNEQFF

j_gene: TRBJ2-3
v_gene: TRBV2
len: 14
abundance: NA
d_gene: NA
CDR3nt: TGTGCCAGCAGTGAAGGCGGGGTCACAGATACGCAGTATTTT
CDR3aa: CASSEGGVTDTQYF

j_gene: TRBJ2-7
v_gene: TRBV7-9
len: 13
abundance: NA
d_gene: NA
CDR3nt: TGTGCCAGCAGCTTAGACGGGGGTCGGGAGCAGTACTTC
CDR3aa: CASSLDGGREQYF

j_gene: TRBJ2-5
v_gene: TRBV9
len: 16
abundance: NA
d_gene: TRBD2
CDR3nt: TGTGCCAGCAGCCTAAGAGGGCGGGGGGTAGAAGAGACCCAGTACTTC
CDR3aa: CASSLRGRGVEETQYF

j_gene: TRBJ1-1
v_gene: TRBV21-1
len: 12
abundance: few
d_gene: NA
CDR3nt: TGTGCCACCCTGGGGCCGAATACTGAAGCTTTCTTT
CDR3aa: CATLGPNTEAFF

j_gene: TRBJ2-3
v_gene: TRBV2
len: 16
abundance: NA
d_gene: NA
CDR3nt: TGTGCCAGCAGTGAAGGGGGGCTTTACCGCACAGATACGCAGTATTTT
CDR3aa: CASSEGGLYRTDTQYF

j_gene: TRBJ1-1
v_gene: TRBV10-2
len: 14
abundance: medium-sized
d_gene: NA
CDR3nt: TGCGCCAGCAGTGAGGGGTTGGGGAACACTGAAGCTTTCTTT
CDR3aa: CASSEGLGNTEAFF

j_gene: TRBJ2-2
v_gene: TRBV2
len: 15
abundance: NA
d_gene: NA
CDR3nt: TGTGCCAGCTGGGTTAAAACAGGGCGCACCGGGGAGCTGTTTTTT
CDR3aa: CASWVKTGRTGELFF

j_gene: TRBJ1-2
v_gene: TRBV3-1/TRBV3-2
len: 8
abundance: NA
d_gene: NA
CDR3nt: TGTGCCAGCAGCCCTTACACCTTC
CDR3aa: CASSPYTF

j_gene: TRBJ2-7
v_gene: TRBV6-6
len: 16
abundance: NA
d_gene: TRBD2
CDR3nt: TGTGCCAGCAGTTACAGGACTAGCGGGGTTTCCTACGAGCAGTACTTC
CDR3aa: CASSYRTSGVSYEQYF

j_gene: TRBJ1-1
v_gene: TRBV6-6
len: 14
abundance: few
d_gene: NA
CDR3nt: TGTGCCAGCAGTTCCTTACGGATTTTGGCTGAAGCTTTCTTT
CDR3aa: CASSSLRILAEAFF

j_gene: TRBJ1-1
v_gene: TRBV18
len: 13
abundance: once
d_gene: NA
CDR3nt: TGTGCCAGCTCTAGGGCTTCGGAGACTGAAGCTTTCTTT
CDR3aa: CASSRASETEAFF

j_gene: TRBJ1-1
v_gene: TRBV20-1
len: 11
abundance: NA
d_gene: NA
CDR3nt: TGCAGTGCTAGTCAGGGGAGTGAAGCTTTCTTT
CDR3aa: CSASQGSEAFF

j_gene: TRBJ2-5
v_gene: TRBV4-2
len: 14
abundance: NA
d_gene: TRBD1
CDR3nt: TGTGCCAGCAGCCCGGGACAGGGTAGAGAGACCCAGTACTTC
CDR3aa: CASSPGQGRETQYF

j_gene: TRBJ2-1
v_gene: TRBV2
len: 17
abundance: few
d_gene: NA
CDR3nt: TGTGCCAGCAGTGCGGTCCCCCTGCCCCCGGCGGGCAATGAGCAGTTCTTC
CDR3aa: CASSAVPLPPAGNEQFF

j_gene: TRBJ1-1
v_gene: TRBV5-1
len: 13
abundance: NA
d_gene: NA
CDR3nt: TGCGCCAGCAGCGGGGGGGATGGTGGTGAAGCTTTCTTT
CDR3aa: CASSGGDGGEAFF

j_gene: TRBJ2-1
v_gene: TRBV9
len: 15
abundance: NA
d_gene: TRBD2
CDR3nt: TGTGCCAGCAGCTCAGCGATTAGCGGGGGACATGAGCAGTTCTTC
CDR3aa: CASSSAISGGHEQFF

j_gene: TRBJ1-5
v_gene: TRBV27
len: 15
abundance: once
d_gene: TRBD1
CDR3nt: TGTGCCAGCAGGCCGGGACAGATAAGCAATCAGCCCCAGCATTTT
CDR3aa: CASRPGQISNQPQHF

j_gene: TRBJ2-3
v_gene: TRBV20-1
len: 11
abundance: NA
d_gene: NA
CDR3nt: TGCAGTGCTAGCGGCACAGATACGCAGTATTTT
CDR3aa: CSASGTDTQYF

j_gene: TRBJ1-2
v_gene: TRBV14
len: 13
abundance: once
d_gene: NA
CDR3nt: TGTGCCAGCAGCCAGGGCTGGACCTATGGCTACACCTTC
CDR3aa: CASSQGWTYGYTF

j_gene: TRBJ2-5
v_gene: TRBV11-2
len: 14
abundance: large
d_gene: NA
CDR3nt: TGTGCCAGCAGCTTAGATCGCCCCCCCGAGACCCAGTACTTC
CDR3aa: CASSLDRPPETQYF

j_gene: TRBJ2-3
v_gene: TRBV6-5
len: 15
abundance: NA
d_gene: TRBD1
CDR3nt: TGTGCCAGCAGGACCCGGACAGGCGGCACAGATACGCAGTATTTT
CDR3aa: CASRTRTGGTDTQYF

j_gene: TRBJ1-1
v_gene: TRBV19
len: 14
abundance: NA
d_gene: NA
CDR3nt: TGTGCCAGTAGGATCGGGGGGGAGAACACTGAAGCTTTCTTT
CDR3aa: CASRIGGENTEAFF